This entry describes one TCR beta chain. No antigen is known for it. This sample stems from a study of T cells after yellow fever vaccination. Overall study findings and caveats: Only a minor proportion of clonotypes was detected across both CD4 and CD8 compartments. A large majority of primary-vaccination clones showed up again after the booster (96% CD4, about 90% CD8).

TCRdb independently ran MiXCR on the 5' RACE reads; one entry per CDR3 protein. This sample has hundreds of thousands of distinct CDR3 sequences, with 12% found just once. V lost 3 bases and J 5 bases, leaving 14 bases between the germline ends. The CDR3 contains 14 residues. The chain has TRBV12-3 or TRBV12-4 and TRBJ2-7, with D tentatively TRBD1 (6 bases). This material consisted of PBMCs, taken on the day of the yellow fever booster vaccination. The receptor was derived from a man aged 30-40 years who received the YFV17D yellow fever vaccine. CDR3 sequence: CASSLGQGLHEQYF. The CDR3 bases are TGTGCCAGCAGTTTGGGGCAGGGGCTCCACGAGCAGTACTTC.